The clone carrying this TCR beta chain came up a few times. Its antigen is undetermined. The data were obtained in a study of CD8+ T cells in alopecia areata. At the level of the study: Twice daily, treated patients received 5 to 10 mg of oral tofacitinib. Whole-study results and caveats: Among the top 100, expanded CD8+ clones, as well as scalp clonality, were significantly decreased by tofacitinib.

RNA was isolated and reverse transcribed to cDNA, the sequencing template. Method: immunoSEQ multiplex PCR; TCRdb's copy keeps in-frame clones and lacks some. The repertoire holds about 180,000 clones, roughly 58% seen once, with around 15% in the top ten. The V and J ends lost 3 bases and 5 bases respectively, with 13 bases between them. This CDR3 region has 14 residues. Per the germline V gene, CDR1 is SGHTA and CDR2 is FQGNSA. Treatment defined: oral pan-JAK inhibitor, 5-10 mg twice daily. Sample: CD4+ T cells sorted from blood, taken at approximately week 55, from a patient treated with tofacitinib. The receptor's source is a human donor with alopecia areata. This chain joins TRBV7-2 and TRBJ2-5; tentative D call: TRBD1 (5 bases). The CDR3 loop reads CASSFRQTVETQYF. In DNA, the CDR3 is TGTGCCAGCAGCTTCAGACAGACCGTGGAGACCCAGTACTTC.